The 22 T cell receptor beta chains listed next were all sequenced from one sample in a study of early T cells in non-severe SARS-CoV-2 infection. TCRdb reprocessed the 5' RACE reads via MiXCR and lists one record per CDR3 protein. The sample shows around 21,000 distinct CDR3 sequences, around 5.8% of them seen only once. The material sequenced was whole blood, taken at baseline. The source is an adult who was a healthcare worker with PCR-confirmed SARS-CoV-2 infection or an uninfected control (not recorded which).

The chain joins TRBV9 to TRBJ2-2, with unresolved D. This CDR3 has 12 amino acids. The V end lost 1 base, the J end lost 6 bases, and 4 bases lay between the germline ends. Germline CDR1 and CDR2: SGDLS and YYNGEE. DNA for the CDR3: TGTGCCAGCAGCGTATCGGCCGGGGAGCTGTTTTTT. Its translation: CASSVSAGELFF.

This clonotype was observed many times. The chain joins TRBV29-1 to TRBJ2-1; no definite D call. This CDR3 comprises 12 residues. The V gene's germline CDR1 is SQVTM and CDR2 ANQGSEA. Trimming removed 3 bases from V and 4 bases from J, with 7 bases in between. The CDR3 loop is CSVESRYNEQFF. For the CDR3, the DNA is TGCAGCGTTGAGAGCAGGTACAATGAGCAGTTCTTC.

The chain links TRBV5-1 to TRBJ2-7; 11 bases align to TRBD2. With 2 bases clipped from V and 2 bases from J, the junction kept 3 bases outside the gene matches. The CDR3 contains 15 residues. Germline CDR1 is SGHRS and CDR2 is YFSETQ. CDR3 coding DNA: TGCGCCAGCAGCTTCGCTAGCGGGGGGCCCTACGAGCAGTACTTC. Amino acids: CASSFASGGPYEQYF.

This clonotype has just a few counts. The genes are TRBV24-1 and TRBJ2-2; TRBD1 matches 10 bases. The CDR3 spans 23 residues. V shed 3 bases and J 4 bases; nucleotides not matched to a gene: 25. Per the germline V gene, CDR1 is KGHDR and CDR2 is SFDVKD. As DNA, the CDR3 is TGTGCCACCAGTGATCATCTCACTCCCGGCCGAGACAGGGGGCGAATAGGCACCGGGGAGCTGTTTTTT. Amino acid sequence: CATSDHLTPGRDRGRIGTGELFF.

This clonotype was observed at least ten times. The chain links TRBV24-1 to TRBJ2-1, with 10 bases matching TRBD2. V shed 9 bases, J shed 10 bases, and the junction held 8 bases outside the gene matches. Germline values: CDR1 KGHDR, CDR2 SFDVKD. This CDR3 spans 13 amino acids. The CDR3 nucleotides read TGTGCCACCGGGCTAGCGGGGGCGAGAGAGCAGTTCTTC. The encoded protein is CATGLAGAREQFF.

The table lists this clonotype with many counts. The V gene is TRBV7-9, the J gene TRBJ2-1, with 7 bases matching TRBD2. After removal of 5 bases from V and 2 bases from J, the junction contained 6 bases not matched to a gene. CDR1 SEHNR and CDR2 FQNEAQ come from the germline V gene (reference sequence). The CDR3 sequence is 15 residues long. CDR3 in amino acids: CASSPRGDPYNEQFF. Written as DNA, the CDR3 is TGTGCCAGCAGCCCACGGGGGGATCCCTACAATGAGCAGTTCTTC.

By frequency in the sample, this clonotype is medium-sized. The chain couples TRBV20-1 to TRBJ1-1; no clear D. V was clipped by 0 bases and J by 0 bases, with 5 bases between them. CDR1 and CDR2 (germline): DFQATT, SNEGSKA (reference sequence). The CDR3 totals 13 residues. DNA for the CDR3: TGCAGTGCTAGAGATCTCGTGAACACTGAAGCTTTCTTT. This gives the protein CSARDLVNTEAFF.

This clonotype was seen at least ten times. CDR3 residues: CSVEGDRGPDTQYF. The CDR3 coding sequence is TGCAGCGTTGAAGGGGACAGGGGTCCAGATACGCAGTATTTT. This chain connects TRBV29-1 to TRBJ2-3; 10 positions match TRBD1. This CDR3 contains 14 residues. With V trimmed by 1 base and J by 4 bases, 2 bases remained unmatched. Germline values: CDR1 SQVTM, CDR2 ANQGSEA.

The chain has TRBV4-1 and TRBJ1-2; the D is unclear. The V end was cut by 1 base, the J end by 1 base, with 10 bases between. Germline assignment: CDR1 MGHRA and CDR2 YSYEKL. This CDR3 is 15 amino acids long. The CDR3 sequence: CASSQAYSVNYGYTF. The CDR3, as DNA: TGCGCCAGCAGCCAAGCTTACAGTGTTAACTATGGCTACACCTTC.

This clonotype has ten or more counts. The chain carries TRBV5-5 and TRBJ1-2, with a tentative D call TRBD1 (5 bases). CDR1 is SGHKS and CDR2 is YYEKEE in the germline V gene (reference sequence). CDR3 length: 15 residues. V was clipped by 0 bases and J by 3 bases, with 12 bases between them. CDR3 sequence (DNA): TGTGCCAGCAGCTTGGTAAGCGGGACGGACTATGGCTACACCTTC. Translated, it gives CASSLVSGTDYGYTF.

This clonotype has ten or more counts. The chain employs TRBV29-1 and TRBJ1-3; 11 bases agree with TRBD1. CDR3 length: 16 residues. The junction had 7 bases not matched to a gene; V was cut back by 6 bases and J by 0 bases. Germline CDR1 and CDR2: SQVTM and ANQGSEA. The CDR3, as DNA: TGCAGCGTCCGGACAGGGGGCCCCATCTCTGGAAACACCATATATTTT. Its protein is CSVRTGGPISGNTIYF.

This clonotype was seen a few times. The V call is TRBV7-6, the J call TRBJ2-1; 9 nucleotides align to TRBD1. Germline assignment: CDR1 SGHVS and CDR2 FNYEAQ. The CDR3 covers 16 residues. J lost 4 bases, V lost 3 bases, and 7 bases had no gene match. CDR3 sequence reads: CASSLVGGQGYNEQFF. CDR3 DNA: TGTGCCAGCAGCTTGGTCGGGGGACAGGGTTACAATGAGCAGTTCTTC. Together with reference TRBV7-6 and TRBJ2-1, the CDR3 gives the full variable domain: GAGVSQSPRYKVTKRGQDVALRCDPISGHVSLYWYRQALGQGPEFLTYFNYEAQQDKSGLPNDRFSAERPEGSISTLTIQRTEQRDSAMYRCASSLVGGQGYNEQFFGPGTRLTVL.

The chain carries TRBV9 and TRBJ2-1; the D gene is possibly TRBD2 (6 bases). The length of the CDR3 is 19 residues. V was clipped by 4 bases and J by 0 bases, with 23 bases between them. Germline V CDR1 and CDR2: SGDLS, YYNGEE. CDR3 DNA: TGTGCCAGCAGCCTGAACCCACCCGGGACTTTCGGCTCCTACAATGAGCAGTTCTTC. Amino acid sequence: CASSLNPPGTFGSYNEQFF.

This clonotype showed up many times. The chain recombines TRBV7-6 with TRBJ1-1; tentative D call: TRBD1 (5 bases). This CDR3 region has 13 residues. The germline CDR1 and CDR2 sequences are SGHVS and FNYEAQ. V dropped 8 bases and J dropped 0 bases, with 10 bases sitting between them. The CDR3 reads CASRWGMNTEAFF. CDR3 DNA: TGTGCCAGCCGGTGGGGGATGAACACTGAAGCTTTCTTT.

This clonotype was counted a few times. The rearrangement uses TRBV19 and TRBJ1-1; no clear D gene. The CDR3 spans 13 residues. Per the germline V gene, CDR1 is LNHDA and CDR2 is SQIVND (reference sequence). V dropped 8 bases and J dropped 3 bases, with 13 bases sitting between them. The CDR3 is CASSDSVYTEAFF. The CDR3 DNA reads as TGTGCCAGTTCCGATTCAGTTTACACTGAAGCTTTCTTT.

This clonotype came up many times. The chain recombines TRBV2 with TRBJ2-7; 7 positions agree with TRBD2. The CDR3 extends over 14 amino acids. J lost 6 bases, V lost 8 bases, and 13 bases had no gene match. Germline CDR1 and CDR2: SNHLY and FYNNEI. CDR3: CASLLGLGLLEQYF. CDR3 DNA sequence: TGTGCCAGCCTGCTCGGACTAGGGCTCCTCGAGCAGTACTTC.

This clonotype was counted many times. The J gene is TRBJ2-2, the V gene TRBV11-3; TRBD2 might be the D (5 bases). The length of the CDR3 is 15 residues. Trimming left V 5 bases short and J 4 bases short, with 14 bases between. Germline CDR1 and CDR2: SGHNT and YENEEA. The chain's CDR3 is CASSPAVWPTGELFF. The DNA for the CDR3 is TGTGCCAGCAGCCCAGCGGTGTGGCCCACCGGGGAGCTGTTTTTT.

The J gene is TRBJ1-2, the V gene TRBV7-2, with 9 bases that match TRBD1. The CDR3 is 13 amino acids. Trimming removed 4 bases from V and 12 bases from J; junction bases left unmatched: 9. Looked up from germline, CDR1 is SGHTA and CDR2 is FQGNSA. CDR3 loop: CASSSNRGPLHTF. Written as DNA, the CDR3 is TGTGCCAGCAGCTCTAACAGGGGGCCTCTCCACACCTTC.

There are many counts of this clonotype. The V and J genes are TRBV5-8 and TRBJ2-7, with a tentative D call TRBD2 (6 bases). Trimming left V 0 bases short and J 5 bases short, with 9 bases between. Germline assignment: CDR1 SGHTS and CDR2 YDEGEE. The CDR3 consists of 13 residues. The CDR3 loop reads CASSLARGNEQYF. The CDR3 DNA follows: TGTGCCAGCAGCTTGGCTCGCGGGAACGAGCAGTACTTC.

There are many counts of this clonotype. A junction boundary mismatches the germline segment, possibly from a read error. J is TRBJ2-5 and V is TRBV7-7; D possibly corresponds to TRBD2 (5 bases). From germline, CDR1 is SSHAT and CDR2 FNYEAQ (reference sequence). There are 13 residues in the CDR3. CDR3 sequence (DNA): TGTGCTAGCAGCCCGACCGAGGGAGAGACCCAGTACTTC. Its protein is CASSPTEGETQYF. Variable domain in full (rest from reference TRBV7-7 and TRBJ2-5): GAGVSQSPRYKVTKRGQDVTLRCDPISSHATLYWYQQALGQGPEFLTYFNYEAQPDKSGLPSDRFSAERPEGSISTLTIQRTEQRDSAMYRCASSPTEGETQYFGPGTRLLVL.

This clonotype has at least ten counts. This rearrangement joins TRBV19 to TRBJ2-7; maybe TRBD2 (5 bases). Germline values: CDR1 LNHDA, CDR2 SQIVND (reference sequence). V lost 3 bases and J lost 3, with 18 bases in between. This CDR3 spans 16 amino acids. CDR3 coding DNA: TGTGCCAGTAGTATGTCGGCAGAGGGCGCGGTCTACGAGCAGTACTTC. Translated, it gives CASSMSAEGAVYEQYF.

This clonotype was observed a handful of times. V usage is TRBV6-6 and J usage is TRBJ1-3; D is possibly TRBD1 (6 bases). The CDR3 is made up of 15 amino acids. From germline, CDR1 is MNHNY and CDR2 SVGAGI (reference sequence). V was clipped by 2 bases and J by 4 bases, with 12 bases between them. CDR3 residues: CASSYVGASGNTIYF. CDR3 DNA sequence: TGTGCCAGCAGTTACGTGGGGGCTAGCGGAAACACCATATATTTT.